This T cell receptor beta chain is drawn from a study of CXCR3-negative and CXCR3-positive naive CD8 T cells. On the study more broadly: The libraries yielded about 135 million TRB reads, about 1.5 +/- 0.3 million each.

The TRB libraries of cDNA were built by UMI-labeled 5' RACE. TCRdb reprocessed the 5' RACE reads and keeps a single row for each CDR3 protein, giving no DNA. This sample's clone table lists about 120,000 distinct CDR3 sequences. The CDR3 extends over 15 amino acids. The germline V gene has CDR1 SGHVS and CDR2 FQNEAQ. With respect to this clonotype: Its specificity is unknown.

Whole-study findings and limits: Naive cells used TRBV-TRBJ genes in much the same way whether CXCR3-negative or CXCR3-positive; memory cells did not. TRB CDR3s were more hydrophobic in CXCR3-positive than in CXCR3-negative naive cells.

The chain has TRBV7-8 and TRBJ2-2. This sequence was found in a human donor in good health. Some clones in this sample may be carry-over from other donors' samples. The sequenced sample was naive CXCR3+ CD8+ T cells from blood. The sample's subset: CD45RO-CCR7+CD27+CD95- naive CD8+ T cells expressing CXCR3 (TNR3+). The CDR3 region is CASSSQRTWTGELFF.